The 19 T cell receptor beta chains given below trace back to one sample, sequenced in a study of blood T cell repertoires in COVID-19. The data were produced by immunoSEQ multiplex PCR, yet TCRdb's version contains in-frame clones alone and is incomplete. The sample contains tens of thousands of clones, about 91% of which appear only once. Sequencing input: peripheral blood. Receptors were obtained from a man between 70 and 80 years old with active COVID-19.

This sequence joins TRBV6-2 or TRBV6-3 and TRBJ1-1; D is perhaps TRBD1 (5 bases). V lost 2 bases and J 3 bases, leaving 7 bases between the germline ends. The germline V gene encodes CDR1 MNHEY and CDR2 SVGEGT. The CDR3 is 13 residues long. The CDR3 region has the DNA TGTGCCAGCAGTTACGCAGGGCACACTGAAGCTTTCTTT. Translating gives CASSYAGHTEAFF.

V is TRBV2 and J is TRBJ1-5; 7 bases agree with TRBD1. CDR3 length equals 15 residues. Trimming took 5 bases from V and 3 from J; bases not matched to a gene: 7. Germline-derived CDR1 and CDR2 are SNHLY and FYNNEI. In nucleotides, the CDR3 is TGTGCCAGCAGTCCAAGACAGGGAGTCAATCAGCCCCAGCATTTT. Translation gives CASSPRQGVNQPQHF.

The chain employs TRBV24-1 and TRBJ2-3; 9 bases agree with TRBD1. Germline V CDR1 and CDR2: KGHDR, SFDVKD. V gave up 7 bases and J gave up 6 bases; unmatched junction bases: 7. The CDR3 runs to 14 residues. The CDR3 sequence is CATREQGAPDTQYF. CDR3 DNA: TGTGCCACCAGAGAACAGGGGGCGCCGGATACGCAGTATTTT.

The CDR3 nucleotides read TGTGCCAGCAGCCCGGCAGGGGAAGAGACCCAGTACTTC. Translating it yields CASSPAGEETQYF. The J gene is TRBJ2-5, the V gene TRBV5-4, with D perhaps TRBD1 (6 bases). The CDR3 loop spans 13 amino acids. CDR1 and CDR2 (germline): SGHNT, YYREEE (reference sequence). The V end lost 4 bases, the J end lost 3 bases, and 10 bases lay between the germline ends.

This CDR3 is CASSLRGGQETQYF. In DNA, the CDR3 is TGCGCCAGCAGCCTTAGGGGGGGGCAAGAGACCCAGTACTTC. The V and J genes are TRBV5-1 and TRBJ2-5, with TRBD2 as a possible D gene (7 bases). CDR3 size: 14 residues. Germline V gene lookup returns CDR1 SGHRS and CDR2 YFSETQ. The V gene lost 4 bases and the J gene lost 2 bases, with 12 bases spanning the gap. The full variable domain, rest sourced from reference TRBV5-1 and TRBJ2-5, is KAGVTQTPRYLIKTRGQQVTLSCSPISGHRSVSWYQQTPGQGLQFLFEYFSETQRNKGNFPGRFSGRQFSNSRSEMNVSTLELGDSALYLCASSLRGGQETQYFGPGTRLLVL.

The chain combines TRBV19 with TRBJ2-2; TRBD1 matches 10 bases. Germline trimming cut 6 bases from V and 7 bases from J; bases unmatched to any gene: 17. The CDR3 covers 18 residues. Germline V gene data show CDR1 as LNHDA and CDR2 as SQIVND (reference sequence). CDR3 nucleotides: TGTGCCAGTAGCAAAAGTAGGGACAGGGGTACCAGGATCGGGGAGCTGTTTTTT. Its protein product is CASSKSRDRGTRIGELFF. Filled out from reference TRBV19 and TRBJ2-2, the complete variable domain reads DGGITQSPKYLFRKEGQNVTLSCEQNLNHDAMYWYRQDPGQGLRLIYYSQIVNDFQKGDIAEGYSVSREKKESFPLTVTSAQKNPTAFYLCASSKSRDRGTRIGELFFGEGSRLTVL.

Notes on this clone: Other nucleotide sequences in the sample specify the same CDR3. V is TRBV19 and J is TRBJ1-5; possible D gene TRBD1, 5 bases. Trimming left V 6 bases short and J 5 bases short, with 17 bases between. The CDR3 has 15 residues. CDR1 LNHDA and CDR2 SQIVND come from the germline V gene (reference sequence). The DNA for the CDR3 is TGTGCCAGTAGCTCTGGCCAGGGTCGGGATCAGCCCCAGCATTTT. It codes for CASSSGQGRDQPQHF.

The chain combines TRBV7-9 with TRBJ2-1; TRBD2 agrees at 10 bases. V gave up 2 bases and J gave up 6 bases; unmatched junction bases: 4. This CDR3 region has 15 residues. Germline CDR1 and CDR2: SEHNR and FQNEAQ (reference sequence). The CDR3 reads CASSLTAGGTNEQFF. The CDR3 DNA reads TGTGCCAGCAGCTTAACAGCGGGGGGGACCAATGAGCAGTTCTTC.

The chain uses TRBV5-6 and TRBJ1-2, with 7 bases that match TRBD1. The V gene end was trimmed by 5 bases and the J gene end by 8 bases; junction bases not matched to a gene: 12. The CDR3 sequence is 14 residues long. Germline lookup yields CDR1 SGHDT and CDR2 YYEEEE. Here the CDR3 reads CASSFGTAVWGYTF. The CDR3 DNA reads as TGTGCCAGCAGTTTTGGGACAGCCGTCTGGGGCTACACCTTC. The full variable domain, completed using reference TRBV5-6 and TRBJ1-2, is DAGVTQSPTHLIKTRGQQVTLRCSPKSGHDTVSWYQQALGQGPQFIFQYYEEEERQRGNFPDRFSGHQFPNYSSELNVNALLLGDSALYLCASSFGTAVWGYTFGSGTRLTVV.

The V and J genes are TRBV24-1 and TRBJ1-1, with TRBD1 matching 9 bases. With 4 bases clipped from V and 3 bases from J, the junction kept 5 bases outside the gene matches. CDR1 and CDR2 from the germline V gene are KGHDR and SFDVKD. CDR3 size: 15 residues. The CDR3 protein is CATSESGTGYTEAFF. The DNA for the CDR3 is TGTGCCACCAGTGAGTCCGGGACAGGGTACACTGAAGCTTTCTTT.

This clone was detected only once. The chain combines TRBV24-1 with TRBJ2-7; perhaps TRBD1 as D (5 bases). There are 15 residues in the CDR3. Germline V gene data show CDR1 as KGHDR and CDR2 as SFDVKD. V was pared by 7 bases and J by 1 base, with 16 bases between. CDR3 amino acids: CATRRQLGVSYEQYF. DNA for the CDR3: TGTGCCACCAGACGACAGTTGGGCGTATCCTACGAGCAGTACTTC.

This rearrangement joins TRBV5-1 to TRBJ2-3; no clear D. Germline loops: CDR1 SGHRS, CDR2 YFSETQ. The V end was cut by 0 bases, the J end by 4 bases, with 9 bases between. This CDR3 is 14 amino acids long. CDR3 DNA sequence: TGCGCCAGCAGCTTGGCCCCGAGTTCAGATACGCAGTATTTT. Protein sequence: CASSLAPSSDTQYF.

The gene calls are TRBV6-4 and TRBJ1-6; TRBD1 aligns across 7 bases. Trimming took 5 bases from V and 7 from J; bases not matched to a gene: 5. Germline V gene sequence: CDR1 MRHNA, CDR2 SNTAGT. CDR3 length equals 14 residues. The CDR3 region has the DNA TGTGCCAGCAGTAGGGGACAGAGGAATTCACCCCTCCACTTT. This sequence encodes CASSRGQRNSPLHF.

The chain employs TRBV7-2 and TRBJ2-3; TRBD2 might be the D (5 bases). Germline V gene lookup returns CDR1 SGHTA and CDR2 FQGNSA. This CDR3 contains 11 residues. The ends were cut back, 5 bases at V and 7 bases at J, with 7 bases in the middle. For the CDR3, the DNA is TGTGCCAGCAGCCCGGGAAATACGCAGTATTTT. Translation: CASSPGNTQYF.

CDR3 in DNA: TGTGCCAGCAGCTCTTGGGACAGGGGGCTCAACGAGCAGTACTTC. Amino acids: CASSSWDRGLNEQYF. The V call is TRBV9, the J call TRBJ2-7; TRBD1 matches at 12 bases. The CDR3 loop spans 15 amino acids. V lost 4 bases and J lost 5; bases outside the gene matches: 7. The germline CDR1 and CDR2 sequences are SGDLS and YYNGEE.

This clone was recorded a few times. The chain links TRBV19 to TRBJ2-1; 7 bases map to TRBD2. The V segment lost 5 bases and the J segment 9 bases; nucleotides outside the gene matches: 13. Germline V CDR1 and CDR2: LNHDA, SQIVND (reference sequence). This CDR3 has 15 amino acids. CDR3 in amino acids: CASSLTSSAKGEQFF. The CDR3, as DNA: TGTGCCAGTAGTCTGACTAGCAGCGCTAAGGGTGAGCAGTTCTTC.

This clone was counted once. The chain is built from TRBV5-1 and TRBJ2-7; TRBD1 agrees at 7 bases. Gene TRBJ2-5 matches the end of the DNA better, so the J call may be wrong. Germline V lookup: CDR1 SGHRS, CDR2 YFSETQ. This CDR3 is built from 14 residues. The CDR3 coding sequence is TGCGCCAGCAGCTTGGCGGGACAGCAAGAGACCCAGTACTTC. It encodes CASSLAGQQETQYF.

This rearrangement joins TRBV5-1 to TRBJ2-7; possible D gene TRBD2, 5 bases. There are 14 residues in the CDR3. Germline values: CDR1 SGHRS, CDR2 YFSETQ. With 4 bases removed from V and 1 base from J, the gap between germline ends came to 12 bases. Here the CDR3 DNA reads TGCGCCAGCAGCCCGGGAATTATATCCTACGAGCAGTACTTC. Protein sequence: CASSPGIISYEQYF.

V usage is TRBV7-9 and J usage is TRBJ2-7; perhaps TRBD2 as D (5 bases). Germline V gene sequence: CDR1 SEHNR, CDR2 FQNEAQ (reference sequence). The CDR3 extends over 14 amino acids. Trimming pared 2 bases from V and 0 bases from J, leaving 8 bases between. CDR3 residues: CASSLSGISYEQYF. The CDR3 DNA reads as TGTGCCAGCAGCTTAAGCGGAATCTCCTACGAGCAGTACTTC. Using reference TRBV7-9 and TRBJ2-7 for the parts outside the CDR3, the full variable domain is DTGVSQNPRHKITKRGQNVTFRCDPISEHNRLYWYRQTLGQGPEFLTYFQNEAQLEKSRLLSDRFSAERPKGSFSTLEIQRTEQGDSAMYLCASSLSGISYEQYFGPGTRLTVT.